The rows below give T cell receptor beta chains drawn from one sample of a study of cytomegalovirus exposure and HLA in healthy donors. TCRdb keeps only in-frame clones here, not all; method: immunoSEQ multiplex PCR. The sample has under 250,000 clones, 70% to 90% seen once. Sequencing was carried out using PBMCs. These receptors came from a woman between 55 and 75 years old in good health and CMV-seropositive. The CDR3 runs from the conserved cysteine through the conserved F or W. A D gene is named only where the DNA matches it firmly. The listing skips clone size in some rows; elsewhere it reads once, few, many or a size class.

TRBJ1-2 | TRBV27 | . | once | TGTGCCAGCGGGGGACTGCGCTATGGCTACACCTTC | CASGGLRYGYTF
TRBJ1-5 | TRBV6-6 | . | few | TGTGCCAGCAACTCGGACAACGGGAATCAGCCCCAGCATTTT | CASNSDNGNQPQHF
TRBJ1-5 | TRBV4-1 | . | . | TGCGCCAGCAGCCAAAAAAGCGGGGCGTTGAATCAGCCCCAGCATTTT | CASSQKSGALNQPQHF
TRBJ1-3 | TRBV6-1 | . | . | TGTGCCAGCTCGTACCAGAGGGCCTCTGGAAACACCATATATTTT | CASSYQRASGNTIYF
TRBJ2-7 | TRBV2 | TRBD1 | . | TGTGCCAGCGGGACAGGGACCCACGAGCAGTACTTC | CASGTGTHEQYF
TRBJ1-1 | TRBV28 | TRBD1 | few | TGTGCCAGCAGTGGGGACAGTAAGACTGAAGCTTTCTTT | CASSGDSKTEAFF
TRBJ2-7 | TRBV19 | . | . | TGTGCCAGCCAAGGCAGGGGCCACGAGCAGTACTTC | CASQGRGHEQYF
TRBJ1-3 | TRBV7-6 | TRBD1 | . | TGTGCCAGCAGCTTAAGGACAGGGTTCTCTGGAAACACCATATATTTT | CASSLRTGFSGNTIYF
TRBJ1-5 | TRBV19 | . | . | TGTGCCAGTAGTATGATACTTCAGCCCCAGCATTTT | CASSMILQPQHF
TRBJ1-2 | TRBV9 | . | . | TGTGCCAGCAGCTACACAGGGAATCTTGGCTACACCTTC | CASSYTGNLGYTF
TRBJ1-5 | TRBV19 | TRBD1 | . | TGTGCCAGTAGTATGGGCCGAACAGGGGGCGAGAATCAGCCCCAGCATTTT | CASSMGRTGGENQPQHF
TRBJ2-2 | TRBV27 | TRBD2 | few | TGTGCCAGTAGGATTCATGCGGGGGTGGCCGGGGAGCTGTTTTTT | CASRIHAGVAGELFF
TRBJ1-1 | TRBV11-2 | TRBD1 | . | TGTGCCAGCAGTCCAGGGACAGTTGGTGAAGCTTTCTTT | CASSPGTVGEAFF
TRBJ1-2 | TRBV6-5 | TRBD1 | . | TGTGCCAGCAGTACGGGACAGGGGTTTAACTATGGCTACACCTTC | CASSTGQGFNYGYTF